This T cell receptor (beta chain) was captured by sequencing in a study of shared clonotypes between healthy human individuals (dated by TCRdb to the early 2020s). Notes on the research overall: A few men and a couple of women, aged 18 to 49 years, made up the cohort. The study deeply sequenced blood TCR repertoires of about five healthy adults to estimate repertoire size and the extent of clonotype sharing between individuals. Per donor, three plates each were used for CD4 naive and CD4 memory, two for CD8 naive, and one for CD8 memory. Libraries were prepared and TCR repertoires were sequenced by different laboratories using diverse techniques, in order to increase sequencing depth and limit assay-specific biases. Leukapheresis yielded between about 0.94 and 10 billion PBMCs per donor.

For the CD8 naive samples, CD45RO-negative cells were positively selected for CCR7, yielding a CD45RA+CCR7+ population from which TemRA cells were excluded. The donors were healthy, HIV-negative adults with no recently reported acute infections or vaccinations. Every donor was a Caucasian adult residing in Nashville, Tennessee, USA. After blood collection by leukapheresis, PBMCs were isolated using Ficoll-Histopaque density gradient centrifugation and then cryopreserved in the vapor phase of liquid nitrogen. Purity and quantity of every magnetically sorted T cell population were checked by analytical flow cytometry. Genomic DNA was isolated from every sorted fraction and measured by UV absorbance on a Nanodrop 2000c. TCR CDR3 regions were amplified from genomic DNA by multiplex PCR using the deep immunoSEQ assay. Genomic DNA extracted from each cell subset was distributed evenly over all wells of several immunoSEQ 96-well plates, and each plate served as one replicate. For sorted subsets, about 210 ng of genomic DNA, equivalent to some 33,000 T cell genomes, went into each replicate PCR. Purified libraries were quantified with a Qubit 3.0 fluorometer, sized on a Bioanalyzer 2100, and re-quantified with the KAPA Library Quantification kit. Each immunoSEQ 96-well plate was sequenced on its own single-read 150-cycle Illumina NextSeq 550 flow cell. The original methods were these. Because only junctional sequences without quality scores were contained in the immunoSEQ output, filtering matching that applied to full-length reads could not be performed. To assign V/J genes and CDR3, sequences were annotated using PyIR, a Python wrapper for IgBLAST v1.9, with IMGT germline references. Reads were filtered out if the reads had weak V/J assignments (E-value above 1e-6), no CDR3, stop codons, out-of-frame junctions, or ambiguous translated residues. A V3J clonotype was defined by an identical inferred V gene, J gene, and CDR3 amino acid sequence. Percentage overlap between repertoires was calculated by dividing the number of shared unique clonotypes by the size of the smaller repertoire. RTK rarefaction, the Chao1 estimator, and Recon v2.1 estimates of unobserved clonotypes were used to assess repertoire richness. OLGA was used to compute generation probabilities for all TCRbeta clonotypes that the gDNA method yielded from a handful of donors. What TCRdb holds here is the immuneACCESS table cut down to in-frame rearrangements. Part of the clones is not present; checked against another copy, under half of the missing clones reflect an unresolved V gene, and the others are unexplained. V, J and clone size are those of that table, while D and trimming were read from the DNA. Present in this sample are more than 500,000 clones, approximately 95% of which were seen just once. The ten largest clones add up to over 0.095% of the sample.

V drops 0 bases and J drops 0 bases, leaving 6 bases in between. The CDR3 sequence holds 14 residues, the cysteine and phenylalanine included. The CDR3 DNA has 42 bases and is translated from base 1. Based on the germline V gene, the CDR1 and CDR2 sequences are SGHDN and FVKESK. This clone was detected once. Its antigen remains unidentified. Base qualities were left out, and no much larger clone turns up one base away. General findings and caveats noted by the study authors: Estimated clonotype richness was generally larger for naive than for memory subsets. Pairwise subsampling indicated that sequencing depth was expected to affect the degree of clonotype sharing among donors. The genetic and exposure-history diversity represented was limited by the small number of donors. Only blood was sampled, and tissue TCR repertoires likely differ from those in blood. Compared with non-shared clonotypes, clonotypes shared by all four sorted-subset donors had higher generation probabilities. Approximately 4.8% of naive CD4, 3.5% of naive CD8, 2.3% of memory CD4, and over 0.35% of memory CD8 clonotypes were shared across several donors. Incomplete sequencing was indicated by rarefaction of sorted-subset datasets, despite the large sequencing depth.

The sequence links TRBV14 to TRBJ2-7; no D segment can be confidently identified. The sequence derives from a woman aged 30 to 39 in good health. The sample consisted of naive CD8+ T cells sorted from blood. The cell subset or site label here, explained by the study, means: CD45RA+CCR7+. The CDR3 sequence is CASSQDPLSYEQYF. Here is the DNA: TGTGCCAGCAGCCAAGATCCCCTCTCCTACGAGCAGTACTTC.